Below, 10 T cell receptor beta chains from the same sample are listed, as sequenced in a study of blood T cell repertoires in COVID-19. The protocol was immunoSEQ multiplex PCR, while the TCRdb copy is restricted to in-frame clones and leaves out a portion. The table lists approximately 250,000 clones, about 90% of them singletons. The material sequenced was peripheral blood. The source is a woman between 70 and 85 years old with COVID-19, enrolled during active disease.

The chain has TRBV11-3 and TRBJ2-7; D unclear. The CDR3 extends over 12 amino acids. V lost 2 bases and J 3 bases, leaving 5 bases between the germline ends. The germline V gene encodes CDR1 SGHNT and CDR2 YENEEA. The CDR3 bases are TGTGCCAGCAGCTTACCGGGCTACGAGCAGTACTTC. As protein: CASSLPGYEQYF. Looking up the rest from reference TRBV11-3 and TRBJ2-7 gives the full variable domain: EAGVVQSPRYKIIEKKQPVAFWCNPISGHNTLYWYLQNLGQGPELLIRYENEEAVDDSQLPKDRFSAERLKGVDSTLKIQPAELGDSAVYLCASSLPGYEQYFGPGTRLTVT.

V is TRBV27 and J is TRBJ1-5; D perhaps matches TRBD1 (6 bases). Germline CDR1 reads MNHEY; CDR2 reads SMNVEV (reference sequence). The CDR3 is made up of 14 amino acids. V was shortened by 6 bases and J by 5 bases, with 14 bases between the two germline ends. The CDR3 sequence is CASSPPGDHQPQHF. In DNA form, the CDR3 reads TGTGCCAGCAGCCCCCCAGGGGACCATCAGCCCCAGCATTTT.

The V call is TRBV19, the J call TRBJ1-5; 8 bases map to TRBD1. Trimming removed 3 bases from V and 5 bases from J; junction bases left unmatched: 12. CDR3 size: 17 residues. Germline assignment: CDR1 LNHDA and CDR2 SQIVND (reference sequence). The CDR3 loop reads CASSIKGGAGGHQPQHF. As DNA, the CDR3 is TGTGCCAGTAGTATTAAGGGTGGGGCAGGGGGCCATCAGCCCCAGCATTTT.

V is TRBV18 and J is TRBJ2-4; 7 nucleotides align to TRBD1. This CDR3 is built from 17 residues. V lost 0 bases, J lost 2 bases, and 7 bases stayed unmatched. CDR1 and CDR2 from the germline V gene are KGHSH and LQKENI. CDR3 DNA: TGTGCCAGCTCACCACCTTCGCGACAGGGTACCAAAAACATTCAGTACTTC. Protein: CASSPPSRQGTKNIQYF.

The rearrangement joins TRBV6-2 or TRBV6-3 to TRBJ1-2, with TRBD1 identical over 7 bases. With V trimmed by 0 bases and J by 7 bases, 8 bases remained unmatched. The CDR3 runs to 15 residues. Germline-derived CDR1 and CDR2 are MNHEY and SVGEGT. The CDR3, as DNA: TGTGCCAGCAGTTACTCGAGGGACAGCCTCGGTGGCTACACCTTC. Translation: CASSYSRDSLGGYTF.

V gene TRBV4-1 combines with J gene TRBJ1-5; 7 bases agree with TRBD1. The CDR3 is made up of 17 amino acids. V shed 2 bases and J 5 bases; nucleotides not matched to a gene: 12. Germline lookup yields CDR1 MGHRA and CDR2 YSYEKL. In DNA, the CDR3 is TGCGCCAGCAGCCAACCCTTGGACAGGCGAGTCCATCAGCCCCAGCATTTT. Amino acids: CASSQPLDRRVHQPQHF.

This clone was counted once. The chain couples TRBV6-2 or TRBV6-3 to TRBJ2-1; TRBD2 matches at 9 bases. The CDR3 is 15 residues long. Germline CDR1 MNHEY, CDR2 SVGEGT. V gave up 0 bases and J gave up 5 bases; unmatched junction bases: 2. The CDR3 spells CASSYSGLANNEQFF. The CDR3 DNA reads as TGTGCCAGCAGTTACTCGGGACTAGCTAACAATGAGCAGTTCTTC.

The rearrangement links TRBV6-1 to TRBJ2-5; 8 bases line up with TRBD1. Trimming took 3 bases from V and 5 from J; bases not matched to a gene: 8. The germline CDR1 and CDR2 sequences are MNHNS and SASEGT. The CDR3 length is 15 residues. The CDR3 DNA reads TGTGCCAGCAGTGAGGCGACAGGGGAGTCGGAGACCCAGTACTTC. It translates to CASSEATGESETQYF.

This chain links TRBV30 with TRBJ2-7; D is undetermined. The germline V and J ends were trimmed by 8 bases and 2 bases, with 13 bases remaining between them. Germline CDR1 reads GTSNPN; CDR2 reads SVGIG (reference sequence). The CDR3 covers 12 residues. The CDR3 DNA reads as TGTGCCGGTGAGAGCGATCCCTACGAGCAGTACTTC. Its translation is CAGESDPYEQYF.

The J gene is TRBJ2-7, the V gene TRBV5-1; TRBD1 agrees at 9 bases. Germline values: CDR1 SGHRS, CDR2 YFSETQ. The CDR3 sequence is 15 residues long. The junction had 6 bases not matched to a gene; V was cut back by 3 bases and J by 2 bases. Here the CDR3 reads CASSSGQGPTYEQYF. CDR3 sequence (DNA): TGCGCCAGCAGCTCAGGACAGGGGCCTACCTACGAGCAGTACTTC. The complete variable domain, with remaining parts taken from reference TRBV5-1 and TRBJ2-7, reads KAGVTQTPRYLIKTRGQQVTLSCSPISGHRSVSWYQQTPGQGLQFLFEYFSETQRNKGNFPGRFSGRQFSNSRSEMNVSTLELGDSALYLCASSSGQGPTYEQYFGPGTRLTVT.